This TCR beta chain was sequenced during a study of cytomegalovirus exposure and HLA in healthy donors. TCRdb's copy holds only in-frame clones and misses some; the assay was immunoSEQ multiplex PCR. The sample has around 150,000 clones, roughly 90% seen once. Germline CDR1 and CDR2: GTSNPN and SVGIG (reference sequence). This CDR3 region has 14 residues. Trimming pared 3 bases from V and 2 bases from J, leaving 13 bases between. The rearrangement links TRBV30 to TRBJ1-1, with D tentatively TRBD1 (5 bases). Sample: PBMCs. This receptor was taken from a woman aged 18-35 years in good health and CMV-seropositive. The DNA of the CDR3 is TGTGCCTGGAGCCTAGGGGTCACTAACACTGAAGCTTTCTTT. It codes for CAWSLGVTNTEAFF.